This entry is about one T cell receptor (beta chain). The antigen is not known. This table comes from immunoSEQ multiplex PCR, and its TCRdb copy is limited to in-frame clones, with some not included. The data contain 25,000 to 30,000 clones, 72% of them singletons. The sample is drawn from a study of early stage breast cancer tumors. Notes on the study in general: Functional markers like CD4, CD8 and FOXP3 were missed in bulk sequencing.

The length of the CDR3 is 14 residues. V dropped 5 bases and J dropped 10 bases, with 20 bases sitting between them. The germline V gene has CDR1 MNHEY and CDR2 SVGAGI. Specimen: blood. The clonotype comes from a person aged 45 to 59 with breast cancer. V is TRBV6-5 and J is TRBJ1-2; D possibly corresponds to TRBD1 (5 bases). CDR3 region: CASSEEVGAVPYTF. CDR3 DNA sequence: TGTGCCAGCAGTGAAGAAGTAGGGGCGGTCCCCTACACCTTC.